Each of the 30 T cell receptor beta chains below was sequenced from the same sample in a study of CD8 T cells in ankylosing spondylitis. Findings and caveats of the study: Seemingly distinctive of ankylosing spondylitis blood was a TCR beta motif formed by eight highly homologous variants.

Antigens for these TCRs are unknown. MiXCR, applied by TCRdb to the 5' RACE reads, yields one record per CDR3 protein. The data contain around 890,000 distinct CDR3 sequences, 10% to 15% of them singletons. Material: blood, either unsorted or a sorted T cell fraction (not recorded which). Receptor source: a male donor with ankylosing spondylitis.

This clonotype was observed a few times. The chain combines TRBV20-1 with TRBJ2-7; no clear D. The germline V gene encodes CDR1 DFQATT and CDR2 SNEGSKA (reference sequence). V shed 6 bases and J shed 2 bases, with 14 bases lying between them. This CDR3 is 13 amino acids long. CDR3 loop: CSALGGQTYEQYF. DNA of the CDR3: TGCAGTGCCCTCGGTGGGCAGACCTACGAGCAGTACTTC.

This rearrangement joins TRBV30 to TRBJ1-1, with TRBD1 as a possible D gene (5 bases). There are 13 residues in the CDR3. The V gene's germline CDR1 is GTSNPN and CDR2 SVGIG (reference sequence). The ends were cut back, 2 bases at V and 11 bases at J, with 18 bases in the middle. CDR3 DNA: TGTGCCTGGAGTACCCCGGGACTCCCAGCCGCTTTCTTT. This encodes CAWSTPGLPAAFF.

The genes are TRBV18 and TRBJ2-3; 13 bases are shared with TRBD2. V lost 2 bases to trimming and J lost 5 bases; unmatched junction nucleotides: 4. Germline lookup yields CDR1 KGHSH and CDR2 LQKENI. CDR3 length: 16 residues. CDR3 DNA: TGTGCCAGCTCACCATACACTAGCGGGAGGGGAGATACGCAGTATTTT. It encodes CASSPYTSGRGDTQYF.

This clonotype has ten or more counts. V and J are TRBV29-1 and TRBJ2-1, with D unresolved. From germline, CDR1 is SQVTM and CDR2 ANQGSEA. The CDR3 runs 15 residues. Trimming stripped 1 base from V and 0 bases from J, with 10 bases between. CDR3 nucleotides: TGCAGCGTTGAAGGGTCGGCGAGCTCCTACAATGAGCAGTTCTTC. Protein sequence: CSVEGSASSYNEQFF.

This clonotype was recorded a few times. The rearrangement uses TRBV7-2 and TRBJ2-7; 8 bases map to TRBD2. Losses at the gene ends were 4 bases for V and 2 bases for J; bases not matched to a gene: 10. The CDR3 has 16 amino acids. Per the germline V gene, CDR1 is SGHTA and CDR2 is FQGNSA. CDR3: CASSWTPQAGAYEQYF. The CDR3 DNA reads as TGTGCCAGCAGCTGGACGCCTCAAGCGGGGGCCTACGAGCAGTACTTC.

The chain joins TRBV20-1 to TRBJ2-1, with 14 bases aligning to TRBD2. V was clipped by 5 bases and J by 4 bases; unmatched bases: 7. CDR1 is DFQATT, CDR2 SNEGSKA, per germline (reference sequence). CDR3 length: 16 residues. Written as DNA, the CDR3 is TGCAGTGCTCCCAACCGACTAGCGGGAGGGTACAATGAGCAGTTCTTC. This sequence encodes CSAPNRLAGGYNEQFF.

This clonotype has a handful of counts. The rearrangement uses TRBV5-4 and TRBJ2-3; weak D call: TRBD2 (7 bases). CDR3 size: 15 residues. Germline V gene data show CDR1 as SGHNT and CDR2 as YYREEE (reference sequence). V was pared by 1 base and J by 6 bases, with 15 bases between. DNA of the CDR3: TGTGCCAGCAGCTTGTTCGGGGGGCCCGGGGATACGCAGTATTTT. Translating gives CASSLFGGPGDTQYF.

This clonotype was detected many times. V and J are TRBV21-1 and TRBJ2-7; TRBD1 is taken as the D call from the table, unchecked against the DNA. TRBV21-1 corresponds to a pseudogene. This CDR3 comprises 15 residues. CDR3 nucleotides: TGTGCCAGCAGCCCCCGGGACAGGAACTCCTACGAGCAGTACTTC. As protein: CASSPRDRNSYEQYF.

The V and J genes are TRBV6-6 and TRBJ1-6; D is undetermined. Trimming took off 5 bases at V and 8 bases at J, with 10 bases between the two ends. This CDR3 region has 13 residues. The germline V gene has CDR1 MNHNY and CDR2 SVGAGI (reference sequence). The CDR3 spells CASSGVRDSPLHF. The CDR3 DNA sequence: TGTGCCAGCAGTGGGGTGAGGGATTCACCCCTCCACTTT.

This clonotype was detected a few times. V and J are TRBV7-2 and TRBJ1-5; D possibly corresponds to TRBD1 (5 bases). The CDR3 contains 17 residues. V lost 5 bases to trimming and J lost 2 bases, with 19 bases between them. Looked up from germline, CDR1 is SGHTA and CDR2 is FQGNSA. CDR3 amino acids: CASSPGTYPPGNQPQHF. CDR3 sequence (DNA): TGTGCCAGCAGCCCCGGGACTTATCCCCCGGGCAATCAGCCCCAGCATTTT.

This rearrangement joins TRBV19 to TRBJ1-2; a weak D match, TRBD1 (5 bases). V lost 10 bases to trimming and J lost 13 bases, with 13 bases between them. CDR1 and CDR2 (germline): LNHDA, SQIVND (reference sequence). The length of the CDR3 is 9 residues. The CDR3 protein is CANPPGGTF. The CDR3 coding sequence is TGTGCCAATCCCCCCGGGGGCACCTTC.

Ten or more counts support this clonotype. The chain joins TRBV12-3 or TRBV12-4 to TRBJ2-1; D not resolved. Trimming removed 10 bases at V and 3 bases at J, with 16 bases between. CDR3 size: 14 residues. The chain's CDR3 is CATQGSWFYNEQFF. In nucleotides, the CDR3 is TGTGCCACCCAAGGCAGTTGGTTCTACAATGAGCAGTTCTTC.

The chain links TRBV6-1 to TRBJ1-1, with D unclear. V lost 5 bases and J lost 3, with 10 bases in between. The CDR3 contains 13 residues. Germline CDR1 reads MNHNS; CDR2 reads SASEGT. CDR3: CASSKDLDTEAFF. CDR3 sequence (DNA): TGTGCCAGCAGTAAAGATTTGGACACTGAAGCTTTCTTT.

This CDR3 reads CASQLKLPDTQYF. The CDR3 DNA sequence: TGTGCCAGCCAACTTAAACTTCCAGATACGCAGTATTTT. The J gene is TRBJ2-3, the V gene TRBV28; D call uncertain. CDR1 and CDR2 (germline): MDHEN, SYDVKM. Trimming removed 8 bases at V and 4 bases at J, with 13 bases between. The CDR3 extends over 13 amino acids. Full variable domain (missing parts from reference TRBV28 and TRBJ2-3): DVKVTQSSRYLVKRTGEKVFLECVQDMDHENMFWYRQDPGLGLRLIYFSYDVKMKEKGDIPEGYSVSREKKERFSLILESASTNQTSMYLCASQLKLPDTQYFGPGTRLTVL.

The table lists this clonotype with a few counts. The V and J genes are TRBV7-9 and TRBJ2-7; possible D gene TRBD1, 6 bases. Germline assignment: CDR1 SEHNR and CDR2 FQNEAQ (reference sequence). Trimming left V 10 bases short and J 5 bases short, with 24 bases between. The CDR3 length is 15 residues. As DNA, the CDR3 is TGTGCCACCGAAAGAGGACAGAGGCTTGGAGACGAGCAGTACTTC. Protein: CATERGQRLGDEQYF.

This chain links TRBV7-2 with TRBJ2-5, with 10 bases lining up with TRBD2. The CDR3 has 16 amino acids. J lost 5 bases, V lost 5 bases, and 11 bases had no gene match. In germline, CDR1 is SGHTA, CDR2 FQGNSA. The CDR3 loop reads CASSPVRLAGVETQYF. The DNA for the CDR3 is TGTGCCAGCAGCCCAGTGCGCCTAGCGGGAGTTGAGACCCAGTACTTC.

The chain joins TRBV20-1 to TRBJ1-1; D not resolved. V was cut by 0 bases and J by 7 bases, with 12 bases left in between. This CDR3 has 13 amino acids. CDR1 is DFQATT, CDR2 SNEGSKA, per germline (reference sequence). The CDR3 DNA sequence: TGCAGTGCTAGAGATTTGTATTTGGGTGAAGCTTTCTTT. Amino acids: CSARDLYLGEAFF.

This clonotype was detected only a few times. This CDR3 reads CASSLSVWQGRPEQYF. The CDR3 region has the DNA TGTGCCAGCAGCTTGTCGGTGTGGCAGGGTCGGCCCGAGCAGTACTTC. The chain combines TRBV5-8 with TRBJ2-7; a weak D match, TRBD1 (5 bases). The CDR3 has 16 amino acids. Trimming removed 1 base from V and 6 bases from J, with 20 bases in between. The germline gives CDR1 SGHTS, CDR2 YDEGEE. The variable domain in full, completed from reference TRBV5-8 and TRBJ2-7, reads EAGVTQSPTHLIKTRGQQATLRCSPISGHTSVYWYQQALGLGLQFLLWYDEGEERNRGNFPPRFSGRQFPNYSSELNVNALELEDSALYLCASSLSVWQGRPEQYFGPGTRLTVT.

The table lists this clonotype with many counts. This chain joins TRBV28 and TRBJ2-5; weak D call: TRBD2 (5 bases). The CDR3 totals 15 residues. V dropped 7 bases and J dropped 5 bases, with 20 bases sitting between them. Germline V CDR1 and CDR2: MDHEN, SYDVKM. Here the CDR3 DNA reads TGTGCCAGCACCCTTTACAGCGTAGGAGGCGAGACCCAGTACTTC. Encoded protein: CASTLYSVGGETQYF.

This chain links TRBV7-2 with TRBJ1-1, with D possibly matching TRBD1 (5 bases). Trimming left V 7 bases short and J 3 bases short, with 15 bases between. Per germline, CDR1 SGHTA and CDR2 FQGNSA. The CDR3 is made up of 14 amino acids. The CDR3 sequence is CASITQWGDTEAFF. For the CDR3, the DNA is TGTGCCAGCATCACCCAGTGGGGGGACACTGAAGCTTTCTTT.

The genes are TRBV28 and TRBJ2-1, with 10 bases identical to TRBD2. The CDR3 totals 14 residues. Germline values: CDR1 MDHEN, CDR2 SYDVKM. V gave up 5 bases and J gave up 9 bases; unmatched junction bases: 7. CDR3 in DNA: TGTGCCAGCAGTAGCGGGAGGGCCGAGGGTGAGCAGTTCTTC. This codes for CASSSGRAEGEQFF.

This clonotype was counted only a few times. J is TRBJ2-3 and V is TRBV11-3; unclear D gene. Germline CDR1 reads SGHNT; CDR2 reads YENEEA. Trimming pared 1 base from V and 2 bases from J, leaving 10 bases between. The CDR3 has 15 amino acids. CDR3 region: CASSLGRKSTDTQYF. The CDR3 DNA sequence: TGTGCCAGCAGCTTAGGTCGTAAGTCCACAGATACGCAGTATTTT.

This clonotype came up a few times. V and J are TRBV27 and TRBJ2-3; 7 bases are a match to TRBD1. With V trimmed by 3 bases and J by 2 bases, 8 bases remained unmatched. From germline, CDR1 is MNHEY and CDR2 SMNVEV (reference sequence). CDR3 length: 16 residues. Here the CDR3 reads CASSFLRGKATDTQYF. CDR3 sequence (DNA): TGTGCCAGCAGTTTCCTCAGGGGGAAGGCCACAGATACGCAGTATTTT.

This clonotype turned up a few times. V is TRBV18 and J is TRBJ1-5; weak D call: TRBD1 (5 bases). The V and J ends lost 4 bases and 6 bases respectively, with 22 bases between them. The CDR3 has 17 residues. The germline V gene encodes CDR1 KGHSH and CDR2 LQKENI. For the CDR3, the DNA is TGTGCCAGCTCACGACCGTTCGGGGGTAGAGGTCGTCAGCCCCAGCATTTT. This codes for CASSRPFGGRGRQPQHF.

This clonotype was counted between two and nine times. V and J are TRBV6-5 and TRBJ1-2; 8 bases line up with TRBD1. The CDR3 contains 14 residues. Unmatched junction bases numbered 4, after V lost 2 bases and J lost 5 bases. Germline assignment: CDR1 MNHEY and CDR2 SVGAGI. The CDR3 DNA reads as TGTGCCAGCAGTTACACCCAGGGGGCATATGGCTACACCTTC. Translating gives CASSYTQGAYGYTF.

The chain employs TRBV9 and TRBJ2-2, with 7 bases fitting TRBD1. V lost 5 bases to trimming and J lost 6 bases; unmatched junction nucleotides: 7. The CDR3 runs 14 residues. Germline V gene sequence: CDR1 SGDLS, CDR2 YYNGEE. The CDR3 is CASRDRRHAGELFF. DNA of the CDR3: TGTGCCAGCAGGGACAGGAGGCACGCCGGGGAGCTGTTTTTT. The full variable domain, rest sourced from reference TRBV9 and TRBJ2-2, is DSGVTQTPKHLITATGQRVTLRCSPRSGDLSVYWYQQSLDQGLQFLIQYYNGEERAKGNILERFSAQQFPDLHSELNLSSLELGDSALYFCASRDRRHAGELFFGEGSRLTVL.

Concerning this clonotype: The junction does not match germline at one end; this may be a read error. V gene TRBV7-2 combines with J gene TRBJ2-7; maybe TRBD1 (5 bases). Germline V gene sequence: CDR1 SGHTA, CDR2 FQGNSA. CDR3 length: 15 amino acids. The CDR3 spells CASSIALGVPDEQYF. The CDR3 coding sequence is TGTGCCAGCAGCATAGCTCTAGGGGTTCCTGACGAGCAGTACTTC. The full variable domain, in which reference TRBV7-2 and TRBJ2-7 provide the parts outside the CDR3, is GAGVSQSPSNKVTEKGKDVELRCDPISGHTALYWYRQSLGQGLEFLIYFQGNSAPDKSGLPSDRFSAERTGGSVSTLTIQRTQQEDSAVYLCASSIALGVPDEQYFGPGTRLTVT.

V and J are TRBV20-1 and TRBJ2-5; no clear D gene. This CDR3 is built from 14 residues. CDR1 is DFQATT, CDR2 SNEGSKA, per germline (reference sequence). Trimming left V 0 bases short and J 1 base short, with 9 bases between. The CDR3 region has the DNA TGCAGTGCTAGAGATTTTTTCGTCCAAGAGACCCAGTACTTC. It translates to CSARDFFVQETQYF.

The rearrangement uses TRBV6-1 and TRBJ2-5; 8 bases fit TRBD1. Germline trimming cut 8 bases from V and 3 bases from J; bases unmatched to any gene: 5. CDR1 MNHNS and CDR2 SASEGT come from the germline V gene. The CDR3 is 13 amino acids. This chain's CDR3 is CASDRTGKETQYF. The CDR3 nucleotides are TGTGCCAGCGACCGGACAGGGAAAGAGACCCAGTACTTC.

There are many counts of this clonotype. The chain couples TRBV6-1 to TRBJ1-2; 8 positions agree with TRBD1. The junction had 13 bases not matched to a gene; V was cut back by 7 bases and J by 6 bases. Germline CDR1 and CDR2: MNHNS and SASEGT. This CDR3 has 15 amino acids. CDR3 nucleotide sequence: TGTGCCAGCACCCAGCACGTAACAGGGGGTAATGGCTACACCTTC. Protein sequence: CASTQHVTGGNGYTF.